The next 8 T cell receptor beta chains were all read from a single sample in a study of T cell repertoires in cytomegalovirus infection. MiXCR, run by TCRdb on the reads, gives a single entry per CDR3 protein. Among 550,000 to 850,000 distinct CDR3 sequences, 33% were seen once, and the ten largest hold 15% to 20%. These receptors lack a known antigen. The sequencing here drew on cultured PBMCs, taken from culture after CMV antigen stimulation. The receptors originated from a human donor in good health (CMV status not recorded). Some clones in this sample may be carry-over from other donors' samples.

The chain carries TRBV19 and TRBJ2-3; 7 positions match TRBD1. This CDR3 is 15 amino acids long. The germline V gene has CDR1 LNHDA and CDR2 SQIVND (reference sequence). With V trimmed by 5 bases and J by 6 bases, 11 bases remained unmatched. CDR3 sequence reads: CASSARDSSTDTQYF. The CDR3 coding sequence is TGTGCCAGTAGTGCCAGGGACAGCTCCACCGATACGCAGTATTTT. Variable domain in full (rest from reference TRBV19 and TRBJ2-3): DGGITQSPKYLFRKEGQNVTLSCEQNLNHDAMYWYRQDPGQGLRLIYYSQIVNDFQKGDIAEGYSVSREKKESFPLTVTSAQKNPTAFYLCASSARDSSTDTQYFGPGTRLTVL.

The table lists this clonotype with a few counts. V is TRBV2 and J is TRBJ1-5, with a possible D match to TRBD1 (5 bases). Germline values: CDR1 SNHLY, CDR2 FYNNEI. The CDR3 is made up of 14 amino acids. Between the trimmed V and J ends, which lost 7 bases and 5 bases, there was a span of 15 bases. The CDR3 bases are TGTGCCAGCAATCAGGGTGGTGGTCATCAGCCCCAGCATTTT. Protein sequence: CASNQGGGHQPQHF.

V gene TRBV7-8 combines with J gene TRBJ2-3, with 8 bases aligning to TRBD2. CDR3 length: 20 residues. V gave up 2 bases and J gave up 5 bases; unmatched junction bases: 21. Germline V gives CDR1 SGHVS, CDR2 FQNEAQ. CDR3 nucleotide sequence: TGTGCCAGCAGCTTACGGAACTCATACTCTACAGCGGGAGAGGGAGATACGCAGTATTTT. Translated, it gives CASSLRNSYSTAGEGDTQYF.

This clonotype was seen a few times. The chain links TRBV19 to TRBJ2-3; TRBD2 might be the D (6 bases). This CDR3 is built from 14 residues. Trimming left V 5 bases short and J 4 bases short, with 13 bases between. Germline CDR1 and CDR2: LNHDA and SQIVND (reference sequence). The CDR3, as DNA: TGTGCCAGTAGTTTCGGCCGGGGGTCAGATACGCAGTATTTT. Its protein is CASSFGRGSDTQYF.

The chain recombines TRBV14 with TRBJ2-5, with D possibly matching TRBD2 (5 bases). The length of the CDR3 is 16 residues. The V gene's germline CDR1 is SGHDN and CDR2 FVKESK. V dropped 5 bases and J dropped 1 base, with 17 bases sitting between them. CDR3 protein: CASSASGGASQETQYF. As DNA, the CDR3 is TGTGCCAGCAGCGCAAGCGGTGGAGCGAGCCAAGAGACCCAGTACTTC.

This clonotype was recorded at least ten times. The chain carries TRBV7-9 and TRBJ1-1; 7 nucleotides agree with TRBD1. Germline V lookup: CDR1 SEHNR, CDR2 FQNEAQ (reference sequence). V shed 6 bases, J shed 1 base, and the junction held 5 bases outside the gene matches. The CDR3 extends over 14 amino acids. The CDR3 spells CASRMTGSNTEAFF. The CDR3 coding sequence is TGTGCCAGCAGGATGACAGGGTCGAACACTGAAGCTTTCTTT.

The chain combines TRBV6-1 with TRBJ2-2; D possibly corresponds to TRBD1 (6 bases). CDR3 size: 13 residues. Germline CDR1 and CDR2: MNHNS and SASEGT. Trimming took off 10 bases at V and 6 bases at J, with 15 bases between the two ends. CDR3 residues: CATHRGSAGELFF. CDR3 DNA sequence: TGTGCCACTCATAGGGGGTCCGCCGGGGAGCTGTTTTTT.

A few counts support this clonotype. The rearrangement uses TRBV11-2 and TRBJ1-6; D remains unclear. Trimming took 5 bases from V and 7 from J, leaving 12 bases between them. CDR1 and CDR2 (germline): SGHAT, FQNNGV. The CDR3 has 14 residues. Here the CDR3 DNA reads TGTGCCAGCAGCCTTGAGCCTCTAAATTCACCCCTCCACTTT. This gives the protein CASSLEPLNSPLHF.